Listed below are T cell receptor beta chains from one sample, sequenced in a study of response to subunit inactivated influenza vaccine. TCRdb reanalysed the RT-PCR reads using MiXCR and keeps one entry per CDR3 protein. The table lists about 650,000 distinct CDR3 sequences, approximately 14% of them singletons. The material sequenced was PBMCs from blood, taken roughly 13 days after vaccination. All receptors come from a man over 45 who received an inactivated influenza vaccine. CDR3s include the opening cysteine and the closing phenylalanine or tryptophan.

>TRBV18|TRBJ2-7
CASSPHEGALHEQYF
>TRBV6-2/TRBV6-3|TRBJ2-1
CASSYSGRGDYNEQFF
>TRBV20-1|TRBJ1-1
CSAREWGYGGSGNTEAFF
>TRBV20-1|TRBJ2-1
CSATPGLAGVGQFF
>TRBV20-1|TRBJ1-1
CSADPVYTEAFF
>TRBV29-1|TRBJ1-1
CSVERSRTGQGWAFF
>TRBV29-1|TRBJ2-7
CSVGIAGAYEQYF
>TRBV7-9|TRBJ2-7
CASSLDTAGQYF
>TRBV5-4|TRBJ2-7
CASSLPGQGVYEQYF
>TRBV20-1|TRBJ2-1
CSKSSVEGRYNEQFF
>TRBV6-1|TRBJ1-3
CASSQPGTSGNTIYF
>TRBV6-2/TRBV6-3|TRBJ2-7
CASTPGWGEQYF
>TRBV7-9|TRBJ2-3
CASSAQGTTDTQYF
>TRBV4-2|TRBJ2-7
CASSHFGQEQYF
>TRBV19|TRBJ2-3
CASSIIRIAGDFDTQYF
>TRBV7-2|TRBJ2-3
CASSHPLGRGDTDTQYF
>TRBV12-3/TRBV12-4|TRBJ2-1
CASSLLVLSGNEQFF
>TRBV6-2/TRBV6-3|TRBJ2-1
CASSWGLAGYNEQFF
>TRBV4-3|TRBJ1-2
CASSQDRRRYTF
>TRBV15|TRBJ2-5
CATSLRHSGGETQYF
>TRBV3-1|TRBJ2-7
CASSHHSGNYEQYF
>TRBV7-8|TRBJ2-3
CASSLGSGASGGWRGTQYF
>TRBV29-1|TRBJ2-7
CSAASTAGFGYEQYF
>TRBV2|TRBJ2-1
CASSLQDLAYNEQFF
>TRBV24-1|TRBJ2-3
CATSASGTTLPRTDTQYF
>TRBV9|TRBJ2-3
CASSGASTDTQYF
>TRBV7-9|TRBJ2-5
CASSFPGVETQYF
>TRBV28|TRBJ2-7
CASSPWDQITYEQYF
>TRBV10-3|TRBJ1-5
CAISKGQDGNQPQHF
>TRBV27|TRBJ2-7
CASSTRLAGVPYEQYF
>TRBV7-2|TRBJ2-5
CASSLGQATTQETQYF
>TRBV7-2|TRBJ2-2
CASSRDRVRTGELFF
>TRBV7-2|TRBJ2-7
CASSARTVSYEQYF
>TRBV18|TRBJ1-5
CASSLLRGGPQHF
>TRBV5-1|TRBJ2-1
CASSPYYSGSGNEQFF
>TRBV29-1|TRBJ2-6
CSVDGGSGANVLTF
>TRBV15|TRBJ2-5
CATSQNSQETQYF
>TRBV6-1|TRBJ2-2
CASRKTGTGMTGELFF
>TRBV12-3/TRBV12-4|TRBJ2-1
CASSLRATGGVYNEQFF
>TRBV6-2/TRBV6-3|TRBJ2-7
CASSYSLGGLSYEQYF
>TRBV29-1|TRBJ2-1
CSAARQEGNNEQFF
>TRBV7-2|TRBJ2-7
CASRQGQGPSYEQYF
>TRBV4-2|TRBJ2-5
CASSQRPGEQETQYF
>TRBV28|TRBJ2-7
CATTLGYEQYF
>TRBV29-1|TRBJ2-7
CSVAVGFFYEQYF
>TRBV12-3/TRBV12-4|TRBJ2-1
CASSPLSFSYNEQFF
>TRBV3-1|TRBJ2-1
CASSLGQLSQFF
>TRBV28|TRBJ2-5
CASSPGLRRTQYF
>TRBV12-3/TRBV12-4|TRBJ1-6
CASSGTGGHSPLHF
>TRBV20-1|TRBJ2-1
CSATTGIWESNEQFF
>TRBV20-1|TRBJ2-5
CSAPLSQGQETQYF